Below, 21 T cell receptor beta chains from the same sample are listed, as sequenced in a study of cytomegalovirus exposure and HLA in healthy donors. PCR used 60 Vbeta primers and 13 Jbeta primers. Profiled with immunoSEQ multiplex PCR; TCRdb holds only in-frame clones, not every one. The sample consists of tens of thousands of clones, roughly 69% of them appearing once. The sample taken for sequencing was PBMCs. Every receptor here comes from a man between 45 and 60 years old in good health and CMV-seronegative.

The chain employs TRBV7-9 and TRBJ1-4, with 8 bases aligning to TRBD1. Germline V gene sequence: CDR1 SEHNR, CDR2 FQNEAQ (reference sequence). J lost 4 bases, V lost 11 bases, and 6 bases had no gene match. This CDR3 has 13 residues. This chain's CDR3 is CAGTGQGNEKLFF. In nucleotides, the CDR3 is TGTGCCGGGACAGGACAGGGTAATGAAAAACTGTTTTTT.

In this sample, this clone turned up a few times. This chain joins TRBV5-3 and TRBJ2-3, with D possibly TRBD2 on 6 matching bases. TRBV5-3 is marked as an open reading frame, function uncertain. V lost 1 base and J lost 10, with 7 bases in between. The CDR3 covers 11 residues. The CDR3 reads CARSLCGAQYF. CDR3 DNA: TGTGCCAGAAGCTTGTGCGGGGCGCAGTATTTT.

The chain couples TRBV5-1 to TRBJ2-1; 9 positions agree with TRBD1. The CDR3 extends over 16 amino acids. V shed 5 bases and J 4 bases; nucleotides not matched to a gene: 10. Germline V gene lookup returns CDR1 SGHRS and CDR2 YFSETQ. The CDR3 bases are TGCGCCAGCAGTCCATCCGGGACAGGGCTATACAATGAGCAGTTCTTC. This encodes CASSPSGTGLYNEQFF. Supplemented by reference TRBV5-1 and TRBJ2-1, the full variable domain reads KAGVTQTPRYLIKTRGQQVTLSCSPISGHRSVSWYQQTPGQGLQFLFEYFSETQRNKGNFPGRFSGRQFSNSRSEMNVSTLELGDSALYLCASSPSGTGLYNEQFFGPGTRLTVL.

This clone appeared a single time. Here the CDR3 reads CASSLDRSYEQYV. In DNA form, the CDR3 reads TGTGCCAGCAGCTTGGACAGGTCCTACGAGCAGTACGTC. V is TRBV5-6 and J is TRBJ2-7; D may be TRBD1 (5 bases). This CDR3 is 13 amino acids long. In germline, CDR1 is SGHDT, CDR2 YYEEEE. The ends were cut back, 0 bases at V and 1 base at J, with 5 bases in the middle.

CDR3 residues: CASSKGLAGAGELFF. The CDR3 DNA follows: TGCGCCAGCAGCAAGGGACTAGCGGGGGCCGGGGAGCTGTTTTTT. The rearrangement links TRBV5-1 to TRBJ2-2; 14 bases align to TRBD2. V shed 4 bases and J 6 bases; nucleotides not matched to a gene: 2. CDR3 size: 15 residues. Germline-derived CDR1 and CDR2 are SGHRS and YFSETQ. Using reference TRBV5-1 and TRBJ2-2 for the parts outside the CDR3, the full variable domain is KAGVTQTPRYLIKTRGQQVTLSCSPISGHRSVSWYQQTPGQGLQFLFEYFSETQRNKGNFPGRFSGRQFSNSRSEMNVSTLELGDSALYLCASSKGLAGAGELFFGEGSRLTVL.

This sequence joins TRBV7-3 and TRBJ2-1; 9 bases align to TRBD2. CDR1 is SGHTA, CDR2 FQGTGA, per germline. With 5 bases clipped from V and 8 bases from J, the junction kept 4 bases outside the gene matches. The CDR3 has 13 amino acids. CDR3 DNA sequence: TGTGCCAGCAGCATGGGACTAGCACATGAGCAGTTCTTC. Its translation: CASSMGLAHEQFF.

This sequence joins TRBV6-5 and TRBJ2-5; D uncertain. Germline V lookup: CDR1 MNHEY, CDR2 SVGAGI. Trimming stripped 5 bases from V and 10 bases from J, with 23 bases between. The CDR3 is 15 amino acids. CDR3 bases: TGTGCCAGCAGTCCTCCCCACGCCGGCCGGGTGAGCCAGTACTTC. It codes for CASSPPHAGRVSQYF.

This clone was recorded only once. The CDR3 spells CASSERRDRGSRKNIQYF. In nucleotides, the CDR3 is TGTGCCAGCAGTGAACGCCGGGACAGGGGTTCTCGGAAAAACATTCAGTACTTC. V gene TRBV6-1 combines with J gene TRBJ2-4; TRBD1 matches 10 bases. CDR3 size: 18 residues. Trimming at V came to 2 bases and at J to 4 bases, leaving 11 bases not matched to a gene. Germline CDR1 MNHNS, CDR2 SASEGT.

This rearrangement joins TRBV30 to TRBJ2-1; a possible D gene is TRBD1 (6 bases). The V end was cut by 3 bases, the J end by 6 bases, with 9 bases between. The CDR3 contains 12 residues. Germline assignment: CDR1 GTSNPN and CDR2 SVGIG (reference sequence). The CDR3 reads CAWRLTGNEQFF. CDR3 nucleotide sequence: TGTGCCTGGAGATTGACAGGCAATGAGCAGTTCTTC. The full variable domain, its missing parts supplied by reference TRBV30 and TRBJ2-1, is SQTIHQWPATLVQPVGSPLSLECTVEGTSNPNLYWYRQAAGRGLQLLFYSVGIGQISSEVPQNLSASRPQDRQFILSSKKLLLSDSGFYLCAWRLTGNEQFFGPGTRLTVL.

The chain is built from TRBV7-9 and TRBJ1-2; unclear D gene. V was shortened by 5 bases and J by 5 bases, with 3 bases between the two germline ends. Germline CDR1 and CDR2: SEHNR and FQNEAQ (reference sequence). CDR3 length equals 10 residues. DNA for the CDR3: TGTGCCAGCAGCCTGTATGGCTACACCTTC. It codes for CASSLYGYTF.

J is TRBJ1-5 and V is TRBV2; D is uncertain. The germline gives CDR1 SNHLY, CDR2 FYNNEI. The CDR3 is 14 amino acids. The V end lost 3 bases, the J end lost 6 bases, and 12 bases lay between the germline ends. CDR3 nucleotide sequence: TGTGCCAGCAGTGAGACTGGGAGAGGTCAGCCCCAGCATTTT. Encoded protein: CASSETGRGQPQHF.

The sample holds many counts of this clone. V and J are TRBV5-6 and TRBJ1-3; D remains unclear. Trimming pared 0 bases from V and 3 bases from J, leaving 16 bases between. The CDR3 is 17 residues long. The germline gives CDR1 SGHDT, CDR2 YYEEEE. CDR3 residues: CASSLGPPGSGGNTIYF. Written as DNA, the CDR3 is TGTGCCAGCAGCTTGGGCCCACCGGGGTCGGGTGGAAACACCATATATTTT.

V and J are TRBV2 and TRBJ1-5; weak D call: TRBD1 (5 bases). CDR1 and CDR2 (germline): SNHLY, FYNNEI. The CDR3 sequence is 14 residues long. The V end lost 0 bases, the J end lost 5 bases, and 8 bases lay between the germline ends. DNA for the CDR3: TGTGCCAGCAGTGAAGCTCGGGGGTATCAGCCCCAGCATTTT. Amino acids: CASSEARGYQPQHF. Full variable domain (outside the CDR3, taken from reference TRBV2 and TRBJ1-5): EPEVTQTPSHQVTQMGQEVILRCVPISNHLYFYWYRQILGQKVEFLVSFYNNEISEKSEIFDDQFSVERPDGSNFTLKIRSTKLEDSAMYFCASSEARGYQPQHFGDGTRLSIL.

The chain combines TRBV10-3 with TRBJ2-6, with D perhaps matching TRBD1 (6 bases). V was shortened by 4 bases and J by 0 bases, with 13 bases between the two germline ends. CDR3 size: 17 residues. CDR1 is ENHRY and CDR2 is SYGVKD in the germline V gene. The CDR3 sequence: CAISGMTGPSGANVLTF. The CDR3 region has the DNA TGTGCCATCAGTGGGATGACAGGACCCTCTGGGGCCAACGTCCTGACTTTC.

The gene calls are TRBV9 and TRBJ1-4, with D possibly matching TRBD1 (6 bases). This CDR3 comprises 14 residues. Trimming removed 0 bases at V and 7 bases at J, with 10 bases between. Per the germline V gene, CDR1 is SGDLS and CDR2 is YYNGEE. DNA of the CDR3: TGTGCCAGCAGCGTAGCCCAAGGGGGTGAAAAACTGTTTTTT. It yields the protein CASSVAQGGEKLFF. Full variable domain (remainder filled in from reference TRBV9 and TRBJ1-4): DSGVTQTPKHLITATGQRVTLRCSPRSGDLSVYWYQQSLDQGLQFLIQYYNGEERAKGNILERFSAQQFPDLHSELNLSSLELGDSALYFCASSVAQGGEKLFFGSGTQLSVL.

The chain uses TRBV6-5 and TRBJ2-5, with a possible D match to TRBD1 (6 bases). This CDR3 comprises 15 residues. V was clipped by 4 bases and J by 1 base, with 13 bases between them. CDR1 and CDR2 (germline): MNHEY, SVGAGI. CDR3 in amino acids: CASSSQGHIQETQYF. The CDR3 nucleotides read TGTGCCAGCAGTTCCCAGGGACATATCCAAGAGACCCAGTACTTC.

This sequence joins TRBV21-1 and TRBJ2-7; the table's D call of TRBD2 was not tested on the DNA. TRBV21-1 has pseudogene status. This CDR3 comprises 17 residues. The CDR3 DNA reads as TGTGCCAGCAGCAAAAAGACCGGGACTCCGTTCTCCTACGAGCAGTACGTC. Translated, it gives CASSKKTGTPFSYEQYV.

This clone was seen a few times. The rearrangement joins TRBV30 to TRBJ2-3, with TRBD1 matching over 10 bases. This CDR3 spans 16 amino acids. Germline CDR1 is GTSNPN and CDR2 is SVGIG (reference sequence). The J segment lost 0 bases and the V segment lost 2 bases, leaving 5 bases of the junction unmatched. The CDR3 sequence is CAWSTPGQGSTDTQYF. The CDR3 DNA sequence: TGTGCCTGGAGTACACCGGGACAGGGGAGCACAGATACGCAGTATTTT.

The rearrangement uses TRBV28 and TRBJ2-5; weak D call: TRBD2 (7 bases). CDR3 length equals 13 residues. The ends were cut back, 7 bases at V and 4 bases at J, with 13 bases in the middle. Germline loops: CDR1 MDHEN, CDR2 SYDVKM. This CDR3 is CASKKGGRETQYF. The CDR3 DNA reads as TGTGCCAGCAAGAAGGGGGGGCGAGAGACCCAGTACTTC. Supplemented by reference TRBV28 and TRBJ2-5, the full variable domain reads DVKVTQSSRYLVKRTGEKVFLECVQDMDHENMFWYRQDPGLGLRLIYFSYDVKMKEKGDIPEGYSVSREKKERFSLILESASTNQTSMYLCASKKGGRETQYFGPGTRLLVL.

The gene calls are TRBV7-2 and TRBJ2-1; 10 bases map to TRBD2. Germline loops: CDR1 SGHTA, CDR2 FQGNSA. Trimming took 3 bases from V and 13 from J; bases not matched to a gene: 6. The CDR3 sequence is 13 residues long. CDR3 amino acids: CASSFTSGAPQFF. In DNA form, the CDR3 reads TGTGCCAGCAGCTTCACTAGCGGGGCTCCCCAGTTCTTC. The full variable domain, in which reference TRBV7-2 and TRBJ2-1 provide the parts outside the CDR3, is GAGVSQSPSNKVTEKGKDVELRCDPISGHTALYWYRQSLGQGLEFLIYFQGNSAPDKSGLPSDRFSAERTGGSVSTLTIQRTQQEDSAVYLCASSFTSGAPQFFGPGTRLTVL.

This clone was seen only once. The chain couples TRBV11-2 to TRBJ1-1; D uncertain. Germline-derived CDR1 and CDR2 are SGHAT and FQNNGV. The CDR3 runs to 14 residues. V was clipped by 5 bases and J by 7 bases, with 17 bases between them. The chain's CDR3 is CASSPRLQRGEAFF. CDR3 nucleotides: TGTGCCAGCAGCCCCCGACTCCAGAGAGGTGAAGCTTTCTTT.